This T cell receptor beta chain was observed in a study of OX40 agonist ivuxolimab in advanced cancers. Looking at the study overall: Ivuxolimab, which is an agonistic anti-OX40 (CD134) antibody, was administered to the patients.

TCRdb's table, derived via immunoSEQ multiplex PCR, lists solely in-frame clones and lacks some. Among about 68,000 clones, about 83% were seen once, and the ten largest hold around 0.68%. Between the trimmed V and J ends, which lost 6 bases and 1 base, there was a span of 7 bases. The CDR3 covers 12 residues. Germline V lookup: CDR1 MNHNS, CDR2 SASEGT. This clonotype originated in an adult with an advanced solid tumor such as melanoma, head and neck, liver or kidney cancer. This sequence joins TRBV6-1 and TRBJ2-7; possible D gene TRBD1, 5 bases. This material consisted of CD4+ or CD8+ T cells sorted from blood, taken in a trial of the OX40 agonist ivuxolimab. The CDR3 DNA sequence: TGTGCCAGCAGGCCAGGGTCCTACGAGCAGTACTTC. Translated, it gives CASRPGSYEQYF.